The 16 T cell receptor beta chains below were found in one sample sequenced in a study of HIV-infected patients and healthy controls (TCRdb year 2014). Library prep was done by 5' RACE. Sequencing took place on an Illumina MiSeq. TCRdb passed the public sequencing reads through fastp at Q25 and MiXCR, retaining productive beta sequences. Records with the same CDR3 protein are collapsed into one entry carrying the most frequent genes and DNA. This sample has about 67,000 distinct CDR3 sequences in its table, and around 17% of those were observed once. The ten top clones hold approximately 5.2% of the sample. The source material was CD4+ T cells from blood. The receptors here all came from a human donor in good health.

For this clonotype: This may arise from a read error, as a much more abundant clone is one base away. This chain connects TRBV27 to TRBJ2-1; 11 nucleotides line up with TRBD2. The germline V gene has CDR1 MNHEY and CDR2 SMNVEV (reference sequence). The CDR3 length is 18 residues. The CDR3, as DNA: TGTGCCAGAAGTTTATCGATTGGGGGACTAGCGGAGGGGAATGAGCAGTTCTTC. This sequence encodes CARSLSIGGLAEGNEQFF.

This clonotype was observed a few times. The chain has TRBV19 and TRBJ1-1; D is undetermined. The CDR3 is 16 residues long. Looked up from germline, CDR1 is LNHDA and CDR2 is SQIVND (reference sequence). The germline V and J ends were trimmed by 7 bases and 3 bases, with 21 bases remaining between them. CDR3 bases: TGTGCCAGTACTCATCCTGGAGGGAAAGTGGACACTGAAGCTTTCTTT. It is translated as CASTHPGGKVDTEAFF.

Ten or more counts support this clonotype. The chain has TRBV6-2 or TRBV6-3 and TRBJ1-2; D remains ambiguous. This CDR3 comprises 14 residues. CDR1 and CDR2 from the germline V gene are MNHEY and SVGEGT. Trimming cost V 0 bases and J 8 bases, with 13 bases left between them. The CDR3: CASSYSTEVRGYTF. CDR3 sequence (DNA): TGTGCCAGCAGTTACTCGACGGAAGTTCGCGGCTACACCTTC.

In this sample, this clonotype turned up a few times. This chain connects TRBV20-1 to TRBJ1-5; the D is unclear. The germline gives CDR1 DFQATT, CDR2 SNEGSKA (reference sequence). CDR3 size: 15 residues. V was pared by 0 bases and J by 3 bases, with 12 bases between. DNA of the CDR3: TGCAGTGCTAGAGATCTGCGGAGCCCCAATCAGCCCCAGCATTTT. Translating gives CSARDLRSPNQPQHF.

This chain connects TRBV9 to TRBJ2-3, with TRBD1 matching 7 bases. The V gene end was trimmed by 4 bases and the J gene end by 0 bases; junction bases not matched to a gene: 11. The CDR3 consists of 17 residues. From germline, CDR1 is SGDLS and CDR2 YYNGEE. This chain's CDR3 is CASSPRQGSASTDTQYF. The CDR3 DNA sequence: TGTGCCAGCAGCCCTCGACAGGGATCCGCTAGCACAGATACGCAGTATTTT.

This clonotype was seen only a few times. The rearrangement uses TRBV12-3 or TRBV12-4 and TRBJ1-5; D gene uncertain. V dropped 5 bases and J dropped 4 bases, with 6 bases sitting between them. The CDR3 is 12 amino acids. This CDR3 is CASSILNQPQHF. In DNA, the CDR3 is TGTGCCAGCAGTATCCTGAATCAGCCCCAGCATTTT.

This sequence joins TRBV6-2 or TRBV6-3 and TRBJ2-3; 9 bases map to TRBD1. The length of the CDR3 is 14 residues. CDR1 and CDR2 (germline): MNHEY, SVGEGT. The trim removed 7 bases at V and 5 bases at J, leaving 7 bases unmatched. CDR3 coding DNA: TGTGCCAGCAAAGAACAGGGGGCAAGAGATACGCAGTATTTT. Amino acids: CASKEQGARDTQYF.

This chain connects TRBV30 to TRBJ1-1; D unclear. CDR1 is GTSNPN and CDR2 is SVGIG in the germline V gene (reference sequence). This CDR3 has 13 amino acids. Deletions cut 2 bases from V and 5 bases from J, with 12 bases between. The CDR3 spells CAWSNSRWTEAFF. The CDR3 DNA reads TGTGCCTGGAGTAACTCCCGCTGGACTGAAGCTTTCTTT.

This clonotype appeared a few times. The chain has TRBV12-3 or TRBV12-4 and TRBJ2-3, with 15 bases matching TRBD2. CDR3 size: 16 residues. V gave up 6 bases and J gave up 6 bases; unmatched junction bases: 7. The CDR3 DNA is TGTGCCAGCAGCCTTCGGACTAGCGGGAGGGCCGATACGCAGTATTTT. Translated, it gives CASSLRTSGRADTQYF.

This clonotype was seen ten or more times. The chain combines TRBV30 with TRBJ1-2; a possible D gene is TRBD1 (6 bases). This CDR3 has 11 amino acids. The ends were cut back, 3 bases at V and 11 bases at J, with 13 bases in the middle. In germline, CDR1 is GTSNPN, CDR2 SVGIG (reference sequence). CDR3 sequence reads: CAWRIQGEYTF. DNA for the CDR3: TGTGCCTGGAGAATACAGGGTGAATACACCTTC.

This clonotype was seen a handful of times. The V call is TRBV5-6, the J call TRBJ2-4, with D unresolved. Germline-derived CDR1 and CDR2 are SGHDT and YYEEEE. With 9 bases removed from V and 1 base from J, the gap between germline ends came to 14 bases. The CDR3 contains 14 residues. This CDR3 is CAIPAAKAKNIQYF. CDR3 DNA sequence: TGTGCCATCCCGGCGGCCAAGGCCAAAAACATTCAGTACTTC.

This chain joins TRBV29-1 and TRBJ1-6, with TRBD1 matching 7 bases. The V gene end was trimmed by 6 bases and the J gene end by 2 bases; junction bases not matched to a gene: 4. The germline CDR1 and CDR2 sequences are SQVTM and ANQGSEA. This CDR3 region has 14 residues. CDR3 sequence: CSVQTGTYNSPLHF. In DNA form, the CDR3 reads TGCAGCGTCCAGACAGGGACCTATAATTCACCCCTCCACTTT.

This clonotype was detected ten times or more. The chain combines TRBV29-1 with TRBJ2-1; no definite D call. CDR3 length equals 11 residues. Germline CDR1 is SQVTM and CDR2 is ANQGSEA. V lost 7 bases to trimming and J lost 5 bases, with 9 bases between them. The CDR3 sequence is CSGSGDNEQFF. CDR3 DNA: TGCAGCGGAAGTGGGGACAATGAGCAGTTCTTC.

The J gene is TRBJ2-1, the V gene TRBV19; 13 positions match TRBD2. Germline V CDR1 and CDR2: LNHDA, SQIVND (reference sequence). The CDR3 covers 16 residues. The trim removed 1 base at V and 12 bases at J, leaving 9 bases unmatched. The CDR3 nucleotides read TGTGCCAGTAGTATAGGGAAGGGACTAGCGGGAATAGGGCAGTTCTTC. Its protein product is CASSIGKGLAGIGQFF.

The J gene is TRBJ2-3, the V gene TRBV2, with 7 positions matching TRBD1. Germline CDR1 is SNHLY and CDR2 is FYNNEI. V gave up 5 bases and J gave up 1 base; unmatched junction bases: 3. The CDR3 consists of 14 residues. In nucleotides, the CDR3 is TGTGCCAGCAGTCTCGGACAGGGCACAGATACGCAGTATTTT. Amino acids: CASSLGQGTDTQYF.

The rearrangement links TRBV12-3 or TRBV12-4 to TRBJ1-6, with D perhaps matching TRBD1 (6 bases). This CDR3 is 20 amino acids long. V was trimmed by 3 bases and J by 0 bases, leaving 21 bases between them. CDR3 DNA sequence: TGTGCCAGCAGTTTTATTGGGACACAATCTTTCAGCTCCTATAATTCACCCCTCCACTTT. It encodes CASSFIGTQSFSSYNSPLHF.